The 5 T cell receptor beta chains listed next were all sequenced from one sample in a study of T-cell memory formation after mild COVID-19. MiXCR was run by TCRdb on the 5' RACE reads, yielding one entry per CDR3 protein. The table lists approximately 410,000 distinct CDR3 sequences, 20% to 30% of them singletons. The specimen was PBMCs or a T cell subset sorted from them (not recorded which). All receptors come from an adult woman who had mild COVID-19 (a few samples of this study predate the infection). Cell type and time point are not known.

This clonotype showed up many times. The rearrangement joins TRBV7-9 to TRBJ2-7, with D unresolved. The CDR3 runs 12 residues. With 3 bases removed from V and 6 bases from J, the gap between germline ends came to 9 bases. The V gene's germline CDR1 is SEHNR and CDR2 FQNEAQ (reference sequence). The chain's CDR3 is CASSFSTREQYF. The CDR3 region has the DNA TGTGCCAGCAGCTTTTCCACCCGCGAGCAGTACTTC.

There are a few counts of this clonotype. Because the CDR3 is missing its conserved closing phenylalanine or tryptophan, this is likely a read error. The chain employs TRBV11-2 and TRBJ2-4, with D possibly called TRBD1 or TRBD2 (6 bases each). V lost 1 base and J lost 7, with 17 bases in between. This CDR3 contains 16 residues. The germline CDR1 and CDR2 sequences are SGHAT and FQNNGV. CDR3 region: CASSLAFRGLLNIQYS. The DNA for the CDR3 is TGTGCCAGCAGCTTAGCGTTTCGGGGGCTGTTGAACATTCAGTACTCC.

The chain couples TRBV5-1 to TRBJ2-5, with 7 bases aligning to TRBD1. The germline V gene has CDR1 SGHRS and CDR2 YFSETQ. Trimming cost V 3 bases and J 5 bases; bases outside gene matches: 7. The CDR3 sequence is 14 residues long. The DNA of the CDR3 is TGCGCCAGCAGCTCGGACGGGACAGTGGAGACCCAGTACTTC. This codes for CASSSDGTVETQYF.

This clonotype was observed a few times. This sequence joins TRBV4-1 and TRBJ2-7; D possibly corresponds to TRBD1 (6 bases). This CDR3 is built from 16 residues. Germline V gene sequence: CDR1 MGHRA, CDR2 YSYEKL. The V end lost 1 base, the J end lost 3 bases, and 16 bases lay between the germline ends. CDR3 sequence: CASSQGGWTANYEQYF. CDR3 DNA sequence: TGCGCCAGCAGCCAAGGAGGATGGACAGCGAACTACGAGCAGTACTTC.

The CDR3 DNA sequence: TGCAGTGCCGAGGCAAGGGACGAGCAGTACTTC. This translates into CSAEARDEQYF. The chain recombines TRBV20-1 with TRBJ2-7; D ambiguous. This CDR3 is built from 11 residues. Deletions cut 6 bases from V and 5 bases from J, with 11 bases between. Germline V lookup: CDR1 DFQATT, CDR2 SNEGSKA (reference sequence).